One and the same sample provided the 26 T cell receptor beta chains below, sequenced in a study of cytomegalovirus exposure and HLA in healthy donors. Primers included in the PCR were 60 Vbeta and 13 Jbeta primers. The table came from immunoSEQ multiplex PCR; TCRdb's copy has only in-frame clones and leaves some out. Listed are about 160,000 clones; roughly 1.3% falls within the top ten. Material: PBMCs. These TCRs come from a woman aged 55-75 years in good health and CMV-seronegative.

V is TRBV28 and J is TRBJ2-7; 10 nucleotides match TRBD1. This CDR3 comprises 12 residues. With 9 bases clipped from V and 5 bases from J, the junction kept 4 bases outside the gene matches. Germline-derived CDR1 and CDR2 are MDHEN and SYDVKM. The chain's CDR3 is CASRGTGDEQYF. Here the CDR3 DNA reads TGTGCCAGTAGAGGGACAGGGGACGAGCAGTACTTC.

The J gene is TRBJ1-2, the V gene TRBV21-1. TRBV21-1 is given as a pseudogene. This CDR3 has 12 residues. The CDR3 spells CASSNKRMGYTF. The CDR3 coding sequence is TGTGCCAGCAGCAATAAGAGGATGGGCTACACCTTC.

V gene TRBV6-1 combines with J gene TRBJ1-2, with D possibly TRBD1 on 6 matching bases. Trimming left V 6 bases short and J 4 bases short, with 12 bases between. Germline V gene sequence: CDR1 MNHNS, CDR2 SASEGT. This CDR3 comprises 13 residues. The CDR3 here is CASSEGRGYGYTF. In nucleotides, the CDR3 is TGTGCCAGCAGCGAGGGCAGGGGCTATGGCTACACCTTC.

CDR3 loop: CASSSINTVYEQYF. DNA for the CDR3: TGCGCCAGCAGCTCAATAAATACGGTCTACGAGCAGTACTTC. The gene calls are TRBV5-1 and TRBJ2-7; no reliable D call. Germline CDR1 reads SGHRS; CDR2 reads YFSETQ. V shed 3 bases and J shed 3 bases, with 13 bases lying between them. The CDR3 is made up of 14 amino acids. Full variable domain (remainder filled in from reference TRBV5-1 and TRBJ2-7): KAGVTQTPRYLIKTRGQQVTLSCSPISGHRSVSWYQQTPGQGLQFLFEYFSETQRNKGNFPGRFSGRQFSNSRSEMNVSTLELGDSALYLCASSSINTVYEQYFGPGTRLTVT.

The V call is TRBV6-4, the J call TRBJ2-1; the D gene is possibly TRBD1 (5 bases). Germline V CDR1 and CDR2: MRHNA, SNTAGT. The CDR3 is 13 amino acids. Trimming took off 0 bases at V and 12 bases at J, with 12 bases between the two ends. The CDR3: CASSDSRQKGQFF. DNA for the CDR3: TGTGCCAGCAGTGACTCCCGACAGAAGGGGCAGTTCTTC.

Here the CDR3 DNA reads TGTGCCAGCAGGGGGACAGGGGGAGATACGCAGTATTTT. Protein product: CASRGTGGDTQYF. The chain employs TRBV7-9 and TRBJ2-3; the match to TRBD1 covers 11 bases. With V trimmed by 6 bases and J by 5 bases, 1 base remained unmatched. The germline V gene has CDR1 SEHNR and CDR2 FQNEAQ (reference sequence). CDR3 size: 13 residues.

This chain connects TRBV5-1 to TRBJ1-6; D not resolved. There are 13 residues in the CDR3. CDR1 is SGHRS and CDR2 is YFSETQ in the germline V gene. The CDR3 reads CASQADYNSPLHF. The CDR3 nucleotides are TGCGCGTCCCAGGCAGACTATAATTCACCCCTCCACTTT.

The chain combines TRBV7-8 with TRBJ1-2; a weak D match, TRBD1 (6 bases). V lost 1 base, J lost 3 bases, and 9 bases lay in between. CDR1 and CDR2 from the germline V gene are SGHVS and FQNEAQ. The CDR3 sequence is 14 residues long. Here the CDR3 reads CASSLGGGDYGYTF. The CDR3 DNA reads TGTGCCAGCAGCTTAGGCGGGGGCGACTATGGCTACACCTTC.

The chain couples TRBV5-6 to TRBJ1-1; unclear D gene. The V gene lost 1 base and the J gene lost 6 bases, with 10 bases spanning the gap. Germline V lookup: CDR1 SGHDT, CDR2 YYEEEE. The CDR3 runs to 13 residues. The CDR3 DNA reads as TGTGCCAGCAGCTTGCGGGAGCGCCCTGAAGCTTTCTTT. It translates to CASSLRERPEAFF.

This chain joins TRBV13 and TRBJ1-6, with 7 nucleotides matching TRBD1. Per the germline V gene, CDR1 is PRHDT and CDR2 is FYEKMQ (reference sequence). The CDR3 spans 15 residues. The ends lost 5 bases at V and 10 bases at J; junction bases unmatched: 11. The CDR3 DNA reads TGTGCCAGCAGCCCCGGACAGGTACGAGGGTCACCCCTCCACTTT. It translates to CASSPGQVRGSPLHF.

The genes are TRBV5-1 and TRBJ2-3; D is ambiguous. Germline V gene lookup returns CDR1 SGHRS and CDR2 YFSETQ. The germline V and J ends were trimmed by 0 bases and 3 bases, with 11 bases remaining between them. The CDR3 contains 15 residues. CDR3 in amino acids: CASSLEVAATDTQYF. The CDR3 coding sequence is TGCGCCAGCAGCTTGGAGGTAGCCGCGACAGATACGCAGTATTTT.

The V call is TRBV5-1, the J call TRBJ1-6, with 9 bases fitting TRBD1. Germline V gene sequence: CDR1 SGHRS, CDR2 YFSETQ. V was clipped by 5 bases and J by 7 bases; unmatched bases: 7. This CDR3 has 15 amino acids. This CDR3 is CASRGQGADNSPLHF. The CDR3, as DNA: TGCGCCAGCAGGGGACAGGGAGCGGACAATTCACCCCTCCACTTT.

This chain uses TRBV7-3 with TRBJ2-1; TRBD2 is a possible D gene (6 bases). Germline values: CDR1 SGHTA, CDR2 FQGTGA. V was pared by 6 bases and J by 6 bases, with 12 bases between. There are 13 residues in the CDR3. The CDR3 loop is CASSRRGVNEQFF. The DNA for the CDR3 is TGTGCCAGCAGTCGTCGCGGGGTCAATGAGCAGTTCTTC.

The chain couples TRBV6-5 to TRBJ1-1, with 7 bases that match TRBD1. V was pared by 2 bases and J by 4 bases, with 10 bases of the junction left unmatched. CDR1 is MNHEY, CDR2 SVGAGI, per germline. The CDR3 extends over 16 amino acids. This CDR3 reads CASSYRGTTGITEAFF. DNA of the CDR3: TGTGCCAGCAGTTACAGGGGTACGACAGGGATCACTGAAGCTTTCTTT.

This chain joins TRBV6-5 and TRBJ1-2, with unresolved D. There are 14 residues in the CDR3. Germline loops: CDR1 MNHEY, CDR2 SVGAGI. V gave up 6 bases and J gave up 4 bases, with 15 bases separating them. The CDR3 bases are TGTGCCAGCAGGGCACCGGGAGGTGTCTATGGCTACACCTTC. Translation gives CASRAPGGVYGYTF.

The rearrangement uses TRBV29-1 and TRBJ2-7, with a weak D call TRBD2 (7 bases). Trimming left V 7 bases short and J 0 bases short, with 19 bases between. The CDR3 runs to 15 residues. Germline V gene data show CDR1 as SQVTM and CDR2 as ANQGSEA. The CDR3 reads CSARLGGASSYEQYF. The CDR3 DNA reads TGCAGCGCCAGACTTGGGGGGGCCAGCTCCTACGAGCAGTACTTC.

J is TRBJ2-5 and V is TRBV5-1, with D possibly being TRBD1 (6 bases). Germline V gene lookup returns CDR1 SGHRS and CDR2 YFSETQ. The CDR3 loop spans 14 amino acids. The V gene lost 1 base and the J gene lost 2 bases, with 9 bases spanning the gap. The chain's CDR3 is CASSLTGSQETQYF. DNA of the CDR3: TGCGCCAGCAGCTTGACAGGGAGTCAAGAGACCCAGTACTTC.

J is TRBJ2-1 and V is TRBV7-6, with a possible D match to TRBD2 (6 bases). The CDR3 runs 13 residues. Germline V gene lookup returns CDR1 SGHVS and CDR2 FNYEAQ. V gave up 2 bases and J gave up 9 bases, with 11 bases separating them. This CDR3 is CASSLSWRGEQFF. DNA for the CDR3: TGTGCCAGCAGCTTAAGTTGGCGGGGTGAGCAGTTCTTC.

The V and J genes are TRBV4-3 and TRBJ1-2; D is perhaps TRBD1 (6 bases). The ends were cut back, 3 bases at V and 4 bases at J, with 15 bases in the middle. The CDR3 sequence is 15 residues long. Looked up from germline, CDR1 is LGHNA and CDR2 is YSLEER. The CDR3 loop is CASSQGSGQRYGYTF. The CDR3 region has the DNA TGCGCCAGCAGCCAGGGGAGTGGACAGCGCTATGGCTACACCTTC.

The V and J genes are TRBV5-1 and TRBJ2-5; TRBD1 matches at 8 bases. CDR1 is SGHRS, CDR2 YFSETQ, per germline. Losses at the gene ends were 3 bases for V and 8 bases for J; bases not matched to a gene: 6. The CDR3 runs 13 residues. CDR3 region: CASSWGQAATQYF. CDR3 sequence (DNA): TGCGCCAGCAGCTGGGGACAGGCAGCAACCCAGTACTTC.

This chain connects TRBV7-2 to TRBJ2-2; D is unclear. This CDR3 comprises 13 residues. CDR1 is SGHTA and CDR2 is FQGNSA in the germline V gene. Trimming stripped 4 bases from V and 6 bases from J, with 9 bases between. CDR3 nucleotides: TGTGCCAGCAGCTCCAAGAGAGCCGGGGAGCTGTTTTTT. It encodes CASSSKRAGELFF.

The gene calls are TRBV2 and TRBJ2-5; D perhaps matches TRBD1 (6 bases). The J call may be in error: the DNA end matches TRBJ2-7 better. CDR3 length equals 12 residues. Germline assignment: CDR1 SNHLY and CDR2 FYNNEI. The CDR3 nucleotides are TGTGCCAGCAGCTTACAGGGCTACGAGCAGTACTTC. Translating it yields CASSLQGYEQYF.

The chain is built from TRBV5-1 and TRBJ1-5; D unresolved. Germline V gene lookup returns CDR1 SGHRS and CDR2 YFSETQ. The CDR3 totals 15 residues. Between the trimmed V and J ends, which lost 0 bases and 1 base, there was a span of 8 bases. CDR3 protein: CASSLGAGSNQPQHF. In DNA, the CDR3 is TGCGCCAGCAGCTTGGGGGCCGGCAGCAATCAGCCCCAGCATTTT.

This chain links TRBV2 with TRBJ2-5; D is perhaps TRBD2 (6 bases). Looked up from germline, CDR1 is SNHLY and CDR2 is FYNNEI. V was shortened by 11 bases and J by 7 bases, with 8 bases between the two germline ends. CDR3 length: 9 residues. DNA of the CDR3: TGTGCCGCCGGGGGGACCCAGTACTTC. It yields the protein CAAGGTQYF. Supplemented by reference TRBV2 and TRBJ2-5, the full variable domain reads EPEVTQTPSHQVTQMGQEVILRCVPISNHLYFYWYRQILGQKVEFLVSFYNNEISEKSEIFDDQFSVERPDGSNFTLKIRSTKLEDSAMYFCAAGGTQYFGPGTRLLVL.

The rearrangement links TRBV7-2 to TRBJ1-2; D is perhaps TRBD1 (5 bases). The CDR3 is 14 amino acids. In germline, CDR1 is SGHTA, CDR2 FQGNSA. V dropped 5 bases and J dropped 8 bases, with 18 bases sitting between them. The CDR3 DNA reads TGTGCCAGCAGCGTCCCAGGGAAGACTTTCGGCTACACCTTC. Translating gives CASSVPGKTFGYTF. Full variable domain (outside the CDR3, taken from reference TRBV7-2 and TRBJ1-2): GAGVSQSPSNKVTEKGKDVELRCDPISGHTALYWYRQSLGQGLEFLIYFQGNSAPDKSGLPSDRFSAERTGGSVSTLTIQRTQQEDSAVYLCASSVPGKTFGYTFGSGTRLTVV.

The J gene is TRBJ1-3, the V gene TRBV5-1; 9 positions agree with TRBD1. The junction had 8 bases not matched to a gene; V was cut back by 4 bases and J by 3 bases. Per the germline V gene, CDR1 is SGHRS and CDR2 is YFSETQ. This CDR3 is 16 amino acids long. The DNA for the CDR3 is TGCGCCAGCAGCCCCTTACAGGGGGCGGTTGGAAACACCATATATTTT. Translating gives CASSPLQGAVGNTIYF.